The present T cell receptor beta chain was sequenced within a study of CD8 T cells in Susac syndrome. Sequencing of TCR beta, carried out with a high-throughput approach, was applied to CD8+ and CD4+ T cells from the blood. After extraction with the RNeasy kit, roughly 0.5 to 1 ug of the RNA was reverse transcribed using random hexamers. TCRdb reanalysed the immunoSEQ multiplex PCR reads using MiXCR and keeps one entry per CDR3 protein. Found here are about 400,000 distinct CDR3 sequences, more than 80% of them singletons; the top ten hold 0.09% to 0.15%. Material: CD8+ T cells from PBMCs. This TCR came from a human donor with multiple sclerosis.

DNA of the CDR3: TGTGCCTGGAGTGCTTCGGGAGGGGGCTACACCTTC. Translated, it gives CAWSASGGGYTF. J is TRBJ1-2 and V is TRBV30, with unresolved D. In germline, CDR1 is GTSNPN, CDR2 SVGIG (reference sequence). CDR3 length equals 12 residues. Deletions cut 1 base from V and 8 bases from J, with 11 bases between.